This T cell receptor beta chain emerged from a study of Ad26.COV2.S vaccination and SARS-CoV-2 variants. Study details: Trial arm assignment for the donor was COV1001 Ad26.COV2.S.

Sample treatment: approximately 18 received Ad26.COV2.S at low or high dose, single or two shots; about 5 received placebo; per-sample allocation not given. Samples were taken on day 63 after the first vaccine or placebo injection. In Boston, the donor was an adult between 18-55 years of age. Germline CDR1 reads KGHDR; CDR2 reads SFDVKD. With V trimmed by 10 bases and J by 2 bases, 9 bases remained unmatched. The length of the CDR3 is 16 residues. Only in-frame clones appear in the TCRdb table, and some are missing; sequencing was by immunoSEQ multiplex PCR. The sample records 300,000 to 400,000 clones, roughly 84% being singletons.

The input for sequencing was peripheral blood, taken in a trial of Ad26.COV2.S vaccine versus placebo. This TCR was sampled from a person between 18 and 65 years old who received the Ad26.COV2.S COVID-19 vaccine or a placebo. The chain is built from TRBV24-1 and TRBJ2-2, with 10 positions matching TRBD1. In DNA, the CDR3 is TGTGCCACTCAAACAGGGGACAGGGGCAACACCGGGGAGCTGTTTTTT. Amino acid sequence: CATQTGDRGNTGELFF.